This passage covers 29 T cell receptor beta chains from one sample sequenced in a study of blood T cell repertoires in COVID-19. The protocol was immunoSEQ multiplex PCR, while the TCRdb copy is restricted to in-frame clones and leaves out a portion. The sample shows approximately 170,000 clones, 84% of them seen only once. Sequences were obtained from PBMCs or T cells enriched from blood (not recorded which). The receptors come from a woman aged 50 to 65 who had recovered from COVID-19.

This CDR3 reads CASSLARIQPQHF. Here the CDR3 DNA reads TGTGCCAGCAGCTTAGCGAGGATCCAGCCCCAGCATTTT. V and J are TRBV7-8 and TRBJ1-5, with D unclear. The germline V and J ends were trimmed by 0 bases and 7 bases, with 7 bases remaining between them. CDR1 and CDR2 from the germline V gene are SGHVS and FQNEAQ. This CDR3 comprises 13 residues.

This clone was observed a handful of times. The chain recombines TRBV7-2 with TRBJ2-5; possible D gene TRBD2, 6 bases. Trimming cost V 1 base and J 3 bases, with 6 bases left between them. The CDR3 runs 13 residues. CDR1 is SGHTA and CDR2 is FQGNSA in the germline V gene. This CDR3 is CASSLEREETQYF. The CDR3 nucleotides read TGTGCCAGCAGCTTAGAGCGGGAAGAGACCCAGTACTTC.

This clone was observed once. This chain links TRBV4-1 with TRBJ1-5; D uncertain. Germline V gene sequence: CDR1 MGHRA, CDR2 YSYEKL. The CDR3 has 14 residues. V lost 1 base to trimming and J lost 10 bases, with 14 bases between them. The CDR3 sequence: CASSQVRHYCPQHF. The CDR3 DNA is TGCGCCAGCAGCCAAGTCCGACATTATTGCCCCCAGCATTTT.

The chain couples TRBV7-2 to TRBJ2-3; a weak D match, TRBD2 (7 bases). V lost 6 bases to trimming and J lost 2 bases, with 15 bases between them. CDR1 is SGHTA, CDR2 FQGNSA, per germline. The CDR3 spans 15 residues. DNA of the CDR3: TGTGCCAGCAGTCGTCAGGGGACTAACACAGATACGCAGTATTTT. As protein: CASSRQGTNTDTQYF.

The chain carries TRBV5-1 and TRBJ2-7, with 10 bases lining up with TRBD2. The V and J ends lost 4 bases and 1 base, in that order; junction bases with no gene match: 5. CDR1 and CDR2 from the germline V gene are SGHRS and YFSETQ. This CDR3 is built from 15 residues. The CDR3 sequence: CASSPWTSGSYEQYF. The CDR3 DNA follows: TGCGCCAGCAGCCCCTGGACTAGCGGTTCCTACGAGCAGTACTTC.

The chain recombines TRBV7-9 with TRBJ2-3, with D maybe TRBD1 (6 bases). Between the trimmed V and J ends, which lost 2 bases and 3 bases, there was a span of 12 bases. This CDR3 is built from 15 residues. Germline V gene data show CDR1 as SEHNR and CDR2 as FQNEAQ (reference sequence). The DNA for the CDR3 is TGTGCCAGCAGCTTACAGGGGAGTGAGACAGATACGCAGTATTTT. Translated: CASSLQGSETDTQYF.

V usage is TRBV3-1 (or the pseudogene TRBV3-2) and J usage is TRBJ1-2; 9 bases map to TRBD1. V lost 4 bases, J lost 2 bases, and 8 bases stayed unmatched. The CDR3 loop spans 16 amino acids. The V gene's germline CDR1 is LGHDT and CDR2 YNNKEL (reference sequence). In nucleotides, the CDR3 is TGTGCCAGCAGCCGGGGGGGACAGGGCCGCAACTATGGCTACACCTTC. Translating it yields CASSRGGQGRNYGYTF.

The V gene is TRBV6-5, the J gene TRBJ2-7, with 10 bases fitting TRBD1. The J segment lost 13 bases and the V segment lost 4 bases, leaving 10 bases of the junction unmatched. The CDR3 totals 13 residues. Per germline, CDR1 MNHEY and CDR2 SVGAGI. The CDR3 DNA follows: TGTGCCAGCAGTTTGAGGACAGGGGGTATGAGTTACTTC. Translating it yields CASSLRTGGMSYF.

In its sample, this clone was seen a few times. V is TRBV5-1 and J is TRBJ2-4; D remains ambiguous. V lost 4 bases and J lost 1, with 15 bases in between. CDR3 size: 16 residues. The germline V gene encodes CDR1 SGHRS and CDR2 YFSETQ. The CDR3 bases are TGCGCCAGCAGCCTAGACTCTCCTAAGGCCAAAAACATTCAGTACTTC. Its protein product is CASSLDSPKAKNIQYF.

This clone was picked up one time. The chain carries TRBV7-2 and TRBJ1-1; 12 bases match TRBD1. This CDR3 spans 17 amino acids. CDR1 and CDR2 (germline): SGHTA, FQGNSA. Losses at the gene ends were 3 bases for V and 10 bases for J; bases not matched to a gene: 15. The DNA of the CDR3 is TGTGCCAGCAGCTTCCCCTTAGCCGGGACAGGGGGCAGGAGAGCTTTCTTT. This sequence encodes CASSFPLAGTGGRRAFF.

This clone was seen only a few times. The V gene is TRBV2, the J gene TRBJ2-4, with a possible D match to TRBD2 (5 bases). Germline V gene sequence: CDR1 SNHLY, CDR2 FYNNEI. The germline V and J ends were trimmed by 5 bases and 0 bases, with 32 bases remaining between them. This CDR3 has 22 amino acids. The CDR3 DNA sequence: TGTGCCAGCAGTATTACTAGTAGCCCCCTATCGTTTGGTAATCTAGCCAAAAACATTCAGTACTTC. This codes for CASSITSSPLSFGNLAKNIQYF.

The gene calls are TRBV5-4 and TRBJ1-2; D unresolved. Trimming took off 4 bases at V and 4 bases at J, with 14 bases between the two ends. CDR3 length equals 14 residues. The germline CDR1 and CDR2 sequences are SGHNT and YYREEE (reference sequence). As DNA, the CDR3 is TGTGCCAGCAGCCCCCCGGCGGGGTCCTATGGCTACACCTTC. It encodes CASSPPAGSYGYTF.

This clone was detected once. The chain couples TRBV28 to TRBJ2-5, with D unclear. The CDR3 has 11 residues. The germline V gene encodes CDR1 MDHEN and CDR2 SYDVKM. Trimming took 3 bases from V and 7 from J, leaving 6 bases between them. The CDR3 DNA reads as TGTGCCAGCAGTTTTCAATCGACCCAGTACTTC. Protein product: CASSFQSTQYF. The whole variable domain, filled in from reference TRBV28 and TRBJ2-5, reads DVKVTQSSRYLVKRTGEKVFLECVQDMDHENMFWYRQDPGLGLRLIYFSYDVKMKEKGDIPEGYSVSREKKERFSLILESASTNQTSMYLCASSFQSTQYFGPGTRLLVL.

Only one count was recorded for this clone. The chain has TRBV6-2 or TRBV6-3 and TRBJ2-2; possible D gene TRBD1, 6 bases. Germline CDR1 is MNHEY and CDR2 is SVGEGT. The CDR3 totals 16 residues. V gave up 6 bases and J gave up 4 bases, with 18 bases separating them. CDR3 in amino acids: CASSPALDRFTGELFF. DNA for the CDR3: TGTGCCAGCAGCCCCGCTCTCGACAGGTTCACCGGGGAGCTGTTTTTT.

The gene calls are TRBV7-2 and TRBJ2-5; TRBD2 matches at 15 bases. Trimming at V came to 5 bases and at J to 3 bases, leaving 4 bases not matched to a gene. The length of the CDR3 is 16 residues. Germline CDR1 is SGHTA and CDR2 is FQGNSA. CDR3 bases: TGTGCCAGCAGCCGGACTAGCGGGGGGGAAAAAGAGACCCAGTACTTC. Amino acid sequence: CASSRTSGGEKETQYF.

The chain carries TRBV19 and TRBJ2-5, with 8 bases fitting TRBD2. CDR3 length equals 15 residues. Germline V gives CDR1 LNHDA, CDR2 SQIVND (reference sequence). V was pared by 7 bases and J by 3 bases, with 10 bases of the junction left unmatched. The CDR3 nucleotides read TGTGCCAGTAAGCTTCGGGGGGGGGCCGAAGAGACCCAGTACTTC. It translates to CASKLRGGAEETQYF.

In its sample, this clone was seen once. The J gene is TRBJ2-1, the V gene TRBV20-1; 7 bases are shared with TRBD2. Germline lookup yields CDR1 DFQATT and CDR2 SNEGSKA (reference sequence). After removal of 3 bases from V and 4 bases from J, the junction contained 9 bases not matched to a gene. The length of the CDR3 is 15 residues. This CDR3 is CSASEPRGTYNEQFF. The CDR3 bases are TGCAGTGCTAGTGAACCGCGGGGGACTTACAATGAGCAGTTCTTC.

This chain joins TRBV6-2 or TRBV6-3 and TRBJ1-2; TRBD1 matches at 8 bases. The V gene end was trimmed by 5 bases and the J gene end by 4 bases; junction bases not matched to a gene: 9. The germline gives CDR1 MNHEY, CDR2 SVGEGT. The CDR3 spans 15 residues. CDR3 coding DNA: TGTGCCAGCAGTATCCACAGGGGGTCGATCTATGGCTACACCTTC. Translated, it gives CASSIHRGSIYGYTF.

The rearrangement uses TRBV27 and TRBJ1-1; the match to TRBD1 covers 10 bases. The CDR3 contains 16 residues. The trim removed 5 bases at V and 2 bases at J, leaving 8 bases unmatched. Germline-derived CDR1 and CDR2 are MNHEY and SMNVEV (reference sequence). CDR3 coding DNA: TGTGCCAGCAGTACCAGCCGGACAGGGGGTAACACTGAAGCTTTCTTT. Encoded protein: CASSTSRTGGNTEAFF.

The chain employs TRBV6-5 and TRBJ2-7; a weak D match, TRBD2 (6 bases). V was trimmed by 3 bases and J by 6 bases, leaving 15 bases between them. Germline CDR1 reads MNHEY; CDR2 reads SVGAGI. This CDR3 contains 14 residues. The DNA for the CDR3 is TGTGCCAGCAGTTATAGGCGGGGTACCTTCGAGCAGTACTTC. Translation gives CASSYRRGTFEQYF.

J is TRBJ1-1 and V is TRBV19; the D gene is possibly TRBD1 (5 bases). This CDR3 has 15 residues. V shed 11 bases and J shed 1 base, with 20 bases lying between them. Looked up from germline, CDR1 is LNHDA and CDR2 is SQIVND (reference sequence). The CDR3 DNA sequence: TGTGCCGCGGGACGCCGAACACTGGAGAACACTGAAGCTTTCTTT. It translates to CAAGRRTLENTEAFF.

The rearrangement joins TRBV12-5 to TRBJ1-2; TRBD1 is a possible D gene (6 bases). This CDR3 spans 14 amino acids. CDR1 is LGHNT and CDR2 is FRNRAP in the germline V gene. Trimming took 6 bases from V and 6 from J, leaving 17 bases between them. The CDR3: CASGDRTKENGYTF. The CDR3 DNA follows: TGTGCTAGTGGCGACAGGACGAAGGAGAATGGCTACACCTTC.

This CDR3 reads CASSLSVNRVTDTQYF. CDR3 nucleotides: TGTGCCAGCAGCTTATCTGTAAATCGGGTCACAGATACGCAGTATTTT. This rearrangement joins TRBV11-3 to TRBJ2-3; D gene uncertain. This CDR3 region has 16 residues. Germline CDR1 SGHNT, CDR2 YENEEA. The ends were cut back, 2 bases at V and 2 bases at J, with 14 bases in the middle.

The genes are TRBV21-1 and TRBJ2-3; the table calls TRBD1, which could not be checked here. TRBV21-1 is given as a pseudogene. The CDR3 totals 15 residues. CDR3: CASSTRQVSTDTQYF. DNA of the CDR3: TGTGCCAGCAGCACGAGACAGGTTTCGACAGATACGCAGTATTTT.

In DNA, the CDR3 is TGTGCCAGCAGCTTAATGCAACGCGGGCAGTATTTT. This encodes CASSLMQRGQYF. The V call is TRBV7-2, the J call TRBJ2-3; D unresolved. Trimming shortened V by 2 bases and J by 11 bases, and 11 bases separated the two germline ends. In germline, CDR1 is SGHTA, CDR2 FQGNSA. The CDR3 covers 12 residues.

This chain joins TRBV21-1 and TRBJ1-4; the D segment call TRBD1 is taken from the table without a DNA check. TRBV21-1 is tagged as a pseudogene. The CDR3 spans 17 residues. The CDR3 here is CASSPQFPGWTNEKLFF. CDR3 DNA: TGTGCCAGCAGCCCACAGTTTCCAGGGTGGACTAATGAAAAACTGTTTTTT.

This chain uses TRBV15 with TRBJ2-7; 8 bases fit TRBD1. Looked up from germline, CDR1 is LNHNV and CDR2 is YYDKDF (reference sequence). The CDR3 is made up of 15 amino acids. V was clipped by 2 bases and J by 4 bases; unmatched bases: 7. The chain's CDR3 is CATSRTGTGSYEQYF. CDR3 nucleotides: TGTGCCACCAGCAGAACCGGGACAGGTTCGTACGAGCAGTACTTC.

V is TRBV27 and J is TRBJ1-5; D gene unclear. Per the germline V gene, CDR1 is MNHEY and CDR2 is SMNVEV (reference sequence). The CDR3 has 13 residues. V lost 6 bases and J 1 base, leaving 7 bases between the germline ends. The CDR3 DNA is TGTGCCAGCAGGGTCAGGAGCAATCAGCCCCAGCATTTT. The encoded protein is CASRVRSNQPQHF.

The J gene is TRBJ1-4, the V gene TRBV5-1; possible D gene TRBD1, 6 bases. CDR1 is SGHRS, CDR2 YFSETQ, per germline. The CDR3 is 15 residues long. V was cut by 2 bases and J by 1 base, with 9 bases left in between. CDR3 nucleotide sequence: TGCGCCAGCAGCTTACAGGGTAGAACTAATGAAAAACTGTTTTTT. This gives the protein CASSLQGRTNEKLFF.